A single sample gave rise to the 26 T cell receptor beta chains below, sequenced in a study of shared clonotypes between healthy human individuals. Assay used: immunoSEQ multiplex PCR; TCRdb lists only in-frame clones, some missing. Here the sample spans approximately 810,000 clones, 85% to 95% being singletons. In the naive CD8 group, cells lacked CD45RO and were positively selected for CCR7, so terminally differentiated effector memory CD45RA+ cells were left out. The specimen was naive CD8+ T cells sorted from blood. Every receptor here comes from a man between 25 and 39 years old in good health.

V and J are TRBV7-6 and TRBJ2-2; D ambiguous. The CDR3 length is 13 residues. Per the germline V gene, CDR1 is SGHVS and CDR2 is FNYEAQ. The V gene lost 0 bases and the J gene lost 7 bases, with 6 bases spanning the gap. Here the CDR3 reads CASSLAPYGELFF. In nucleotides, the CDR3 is TGTGCCAGCAGCTTAGCGCCTTACGGGGAGCTGTTTTTT.

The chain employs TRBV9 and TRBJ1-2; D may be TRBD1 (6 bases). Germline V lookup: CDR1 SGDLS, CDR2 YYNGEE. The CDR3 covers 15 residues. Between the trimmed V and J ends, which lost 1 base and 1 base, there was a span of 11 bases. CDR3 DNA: TGTGCCAGCAGCGTACTAGACAGGAGTAACTATGGCTACACCTTC. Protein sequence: CASSVLDRSNYGYTF.

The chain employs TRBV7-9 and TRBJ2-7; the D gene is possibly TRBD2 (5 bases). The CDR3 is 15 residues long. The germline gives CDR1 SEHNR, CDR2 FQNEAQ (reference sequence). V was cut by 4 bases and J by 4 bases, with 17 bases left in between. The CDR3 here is CASSSQSASLYEQYF. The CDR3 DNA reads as TGTGCCAGCAGCTCCCAAAGTGCTAGCTTGTACGAGCAGTACTTC. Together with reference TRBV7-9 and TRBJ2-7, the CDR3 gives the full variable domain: DTGVSQNPRHKITKRGQNVTFRCDPISEHNRLYWYRQTLGQGPEFLTYFQNEAQLEKSRLLSDRFSAERPKGSFSTLEIQRTEQGDSAMYLCASSSQSASLYEQYFGPGTRLTVT.

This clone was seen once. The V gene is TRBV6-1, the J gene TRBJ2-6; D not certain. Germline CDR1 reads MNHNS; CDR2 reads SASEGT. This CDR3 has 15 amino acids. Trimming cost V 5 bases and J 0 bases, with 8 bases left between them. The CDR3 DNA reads TGTGCCAGCAGTCATTGGACCTCTGGGGCCAACGTCCTGACTTTC. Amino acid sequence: CASSHWTSGANVLTF.

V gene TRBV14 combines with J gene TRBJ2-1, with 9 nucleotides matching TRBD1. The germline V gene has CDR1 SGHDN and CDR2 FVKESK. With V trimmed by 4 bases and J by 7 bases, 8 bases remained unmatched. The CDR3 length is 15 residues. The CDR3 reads CASSRGQGLKNEQFF. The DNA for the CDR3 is TGTGCCAGCAGCCGCGGACAGGGGTTGAAGAATGAGCAGTTCTTC.

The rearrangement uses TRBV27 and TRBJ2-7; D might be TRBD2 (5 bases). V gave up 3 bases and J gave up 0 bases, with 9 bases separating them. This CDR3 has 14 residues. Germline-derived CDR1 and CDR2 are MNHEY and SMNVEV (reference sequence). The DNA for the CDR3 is TGTGCCAGCAGTTTTAGCGACAACTCCTACGAGCAGTACTTC. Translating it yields CASSFSDNSYEQYF.

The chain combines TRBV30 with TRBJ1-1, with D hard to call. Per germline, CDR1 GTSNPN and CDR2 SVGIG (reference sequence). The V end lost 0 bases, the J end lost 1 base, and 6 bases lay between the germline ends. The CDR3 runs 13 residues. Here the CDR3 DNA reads TGTGCCTGGAGTGTTGGCCCGAACACTGAAGCTTTCTTT. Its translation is CAWSVGPNTEAFF.

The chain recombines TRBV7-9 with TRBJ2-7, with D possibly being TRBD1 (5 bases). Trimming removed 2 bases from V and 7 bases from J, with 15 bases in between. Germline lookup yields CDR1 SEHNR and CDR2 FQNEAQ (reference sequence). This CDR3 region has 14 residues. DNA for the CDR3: TGTGCCAGCAGCTTAACCGGACACCCTTGGGAGCAGTACTTC. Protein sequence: CASSLTGHPWEQYF.

CDR3 sequence (DNA): TGTGCCAGCAGCTTAGATCCGGGGCATACGCAGTATTTT. This gives the protein CASSLDPGHTQYF. The chain has TRBV5-4 and TRBJ2-3; TRBD1 or TRBD2 may be the D gene (5 bases each). V lost 2 bases and J 7 bases, leaving 11 bases between the germline ends. Germline values: CDR1 SGHNT, CDR2 YYREEE (reference sequence). CDR3 length equals 13 residues.

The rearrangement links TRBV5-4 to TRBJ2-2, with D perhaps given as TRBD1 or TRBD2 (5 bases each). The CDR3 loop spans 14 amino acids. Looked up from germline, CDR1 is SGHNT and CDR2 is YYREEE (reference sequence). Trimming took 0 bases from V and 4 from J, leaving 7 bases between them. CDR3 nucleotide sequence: TGTGCCAGCAGCTTGGGTGGGGGCACCGGGGAGCTGTTTTTT. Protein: CASSLGGGTGELFF.

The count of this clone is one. CDR3 bases: TGTGCCAGCAGCTCCTTGGGGGCTAGCGGGCAGAGCTCCTACAATGAGCAGTTCTTC. As protein: CASSSLGASGQSSYNEQFF. This rearrangement joins TRBV5-4 to TRBJ2-1; TRBD2 aligns across 8 bases. Germline loops: CDR1 SGHNT, CDR2 YYREEE (reference sequence). Unmatched junction bases numbered 14, after V lost 3 bases and J lost 0 bases. This CDR3 spans 19 amino acids.

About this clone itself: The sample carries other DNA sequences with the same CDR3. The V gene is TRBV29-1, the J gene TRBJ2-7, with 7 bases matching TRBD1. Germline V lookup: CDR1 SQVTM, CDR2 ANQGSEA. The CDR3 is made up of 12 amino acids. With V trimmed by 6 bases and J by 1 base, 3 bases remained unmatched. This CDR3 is CSVTGNSYEQYF. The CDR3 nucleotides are TGCAGCGTGACAGGGAATTCCTACGAGCAGTACTTC.

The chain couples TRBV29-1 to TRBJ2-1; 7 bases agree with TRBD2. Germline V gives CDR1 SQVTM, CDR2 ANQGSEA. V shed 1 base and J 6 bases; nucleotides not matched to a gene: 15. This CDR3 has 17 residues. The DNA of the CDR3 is TGCAGCGTTGAAGCTCCTAACCTGGCGGGAGTATCCAATGAGCAGTTCTTC. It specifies CSVEAPNLAGVSNEQFF.

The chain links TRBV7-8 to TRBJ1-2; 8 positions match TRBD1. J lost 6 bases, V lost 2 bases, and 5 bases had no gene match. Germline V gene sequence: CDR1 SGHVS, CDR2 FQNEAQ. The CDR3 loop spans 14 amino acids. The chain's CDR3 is CASSLLDRVDGYTF. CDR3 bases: TGTGCCAGCAGCTTACTGGACAGGGTGGATGGCTACACCTTC.

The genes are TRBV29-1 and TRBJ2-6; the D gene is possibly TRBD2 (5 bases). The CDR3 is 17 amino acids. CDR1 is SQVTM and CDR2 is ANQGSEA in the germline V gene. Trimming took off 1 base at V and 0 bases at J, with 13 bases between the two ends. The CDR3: CSVEGREMPSGANVLTF. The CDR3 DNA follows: TGCAGCGTTGAAGGTCGGGAAATGCCCTCTGGGGCCAACGTCCTGACTTTC.

The CDR3 DNA is TGTGCCAGCAGCTTGTATCCAGGACTAGTTGGCAACCTTTCTAGCACAGATACGCAGTATTTT. Its protein is CASSLYPGLVGNLSSTDTQYF. This chain joins TRBV7-6 and TRBJ2-3; 7 positions agree with TRBD2. CDR1 and CDR2 from the germline V gene are SGHVS and FNYEAQ. The V segment lost 3 bases and the J segment 0 bases; nucleotides outside the gene matches: 21. This CDR3 is built from 21 residues.

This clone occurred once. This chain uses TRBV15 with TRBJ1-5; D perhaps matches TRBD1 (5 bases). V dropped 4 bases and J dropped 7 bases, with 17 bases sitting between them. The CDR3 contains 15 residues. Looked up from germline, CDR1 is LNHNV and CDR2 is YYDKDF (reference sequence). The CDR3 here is CATSTEGRRDQPQHF. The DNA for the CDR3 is TGTGCCACCAGCACTGAGGGGAGACGAGACCAGCCCCAGCATTTT.

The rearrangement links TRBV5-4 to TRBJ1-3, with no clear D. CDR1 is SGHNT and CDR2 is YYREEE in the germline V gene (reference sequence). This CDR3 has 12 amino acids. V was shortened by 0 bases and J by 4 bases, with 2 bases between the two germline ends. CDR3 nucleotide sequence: TGTGCCAGCAGCTTGGCGGGAAACACCATATATTTT. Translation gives CASSLAGNTIYF.

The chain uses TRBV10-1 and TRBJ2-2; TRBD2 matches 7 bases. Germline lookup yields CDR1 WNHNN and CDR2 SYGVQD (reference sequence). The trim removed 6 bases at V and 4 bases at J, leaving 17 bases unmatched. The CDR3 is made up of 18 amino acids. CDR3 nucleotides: TGCGCCAGCAGGGGACTACTAGAAGTCGTCAGATTCACCGGGGAGCTGTTTTTT. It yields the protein CASRGLLEVVRFTGELFF.

CDR3 loop: CASSAGGRNRGTEAFF. As DNA, the CDR3 is TGTGCCAGCAGCGCAGGGGGGCGCAACAGGGGAACTGAAGCTTTCTTT. V and J are TRBV9 and TRBJ1-1; TRBD1 matches at 7 bases. This CDR3 has 16 residues. Looked up from germline, CDR1 is SGDLS and CDR2 is YYNGEE. V gave up 3 bases and J gave up 5 bases; unmatched junction bases: 13.

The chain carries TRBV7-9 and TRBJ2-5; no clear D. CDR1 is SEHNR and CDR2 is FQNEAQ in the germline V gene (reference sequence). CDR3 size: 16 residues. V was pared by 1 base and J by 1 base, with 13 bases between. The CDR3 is CASSLDSLWSQETQYF. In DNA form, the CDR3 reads TGTGCCAGCAGCTTAGACAGTTTATGGAGCCAAGAGACCCAGTACTTC.

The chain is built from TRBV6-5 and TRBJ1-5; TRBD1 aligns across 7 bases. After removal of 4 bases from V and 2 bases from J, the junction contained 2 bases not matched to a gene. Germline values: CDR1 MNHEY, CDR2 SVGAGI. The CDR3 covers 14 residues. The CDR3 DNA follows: TGTGCCAGCAGTTTTACAGGGGGCAATCAGCCCCAGCATTTT. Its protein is CASSFTGGNQPQHF.

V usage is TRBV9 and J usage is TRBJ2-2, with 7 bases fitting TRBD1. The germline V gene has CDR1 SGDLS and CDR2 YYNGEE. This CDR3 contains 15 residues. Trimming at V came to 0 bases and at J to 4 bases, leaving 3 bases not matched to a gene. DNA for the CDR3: TGTGCCAGCAGCGTAGGCCAGGGGGTCACCGGGGAGCTGTTTTTT. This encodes CASSVGQGVTGELFF. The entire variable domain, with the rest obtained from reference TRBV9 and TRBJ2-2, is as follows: DSGVTQTPKHLITATGQRVTLRCSPRSGDLSVYWYQQSLDQGLQFLIQYYNGEERAKGNILERFSAQQFPDLHSELNLSSLELGDSALYFCASSVGQGVTGELFFGEGSRLTVL.

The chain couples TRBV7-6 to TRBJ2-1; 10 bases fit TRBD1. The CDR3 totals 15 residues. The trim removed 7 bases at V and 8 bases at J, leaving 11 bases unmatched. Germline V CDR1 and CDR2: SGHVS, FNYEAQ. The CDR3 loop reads CASTPAGTGVYEQFF. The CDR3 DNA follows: TGTGCCAGCACGCCGGCCGGGACAGGGGTTTATGAGCAGTTCTTC.

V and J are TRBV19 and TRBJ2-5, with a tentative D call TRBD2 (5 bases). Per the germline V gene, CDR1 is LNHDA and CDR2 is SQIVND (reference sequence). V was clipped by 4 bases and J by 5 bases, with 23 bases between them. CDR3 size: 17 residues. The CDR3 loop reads CASSTGSGESKVETQYF. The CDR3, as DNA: TGTGCCAGTAGTACGGGGTCGGGTGAGTCCAAAGTTGAGACCCAGTACTTC.

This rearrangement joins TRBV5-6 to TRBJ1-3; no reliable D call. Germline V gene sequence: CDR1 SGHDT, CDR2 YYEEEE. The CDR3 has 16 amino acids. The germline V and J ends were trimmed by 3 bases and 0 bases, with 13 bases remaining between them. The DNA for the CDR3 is TGTGCCAGCAGCTGGGTGGGCTCCAGCTCTGGAAACACCATATATTTT. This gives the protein CASSWVGSSSGNTIYF.